The sequence of this T cell receptor beta chain was determined in a study of shared clonotypes between healthy human individuals. Study results and limitations: A few donors had around 5% of their naive CD4 clonotypes in common. Compared with memory subsets, naive subsets generally had larger estimated richness.

Naive CD4+ cells were CD45RA-selected; the remaining cells were memory. DNA at 200 ng, around 30,000 T cell genomes, went into sorted-subset replicate PCRs. The assay was immunoSEQ multiplex PCR, and TCRdb's table has in-frame clones only and misses some. The sample records some 2,100,000 clones, 90% to 96% being singletons. A word on this clone: Its antigen remains unidentified.

Trimming left V 2 bases short and J 6 bases short, with 8 bases between. Germline CDR1 and CDR2: MDHEN and SYDVKM. The CDR3 has 13 amino acids. This chain uses TRBV28 with TRBJ1-5, with D hard to call. Sequencing was done on a sample of naive CD4+ T cells sorted from blood. The subset is: CD45RA+ positively selected. This sequence originates from a young man in good health. In DNA, the CDR3 is TGTGCCAGCAGTTTACTGACGAGTCAGCCCCAGCATTTT. This translates into CASSLLTSQPQHF.